The clone carrying this TCR beta chain was seen just once. This sample is drawn from a study of shared clonotypes between healthy human individuals. V lost 8 bases and J lost 6; bases outside the gene matches: 8. CDR1 and CDR2 (germline): MDHEN, SYDVKM. The CDR3 is 13 amino acids. CD45RO-negative cells were positively selected for CCR7, leaving out terminally differentiated effector memory CD45RA+ cells. Sequencing was performed with immunoSEQ multiplex PCR; in TCRdb, only in-frame clones are kept and a portion is missing. This repertoire shows fewer than 850,000 clones, 90% to 98% found once; its top ten account for about 0.21%.

This clonotype was sampled from a man aged 25 to 45 in good health. This rearrangement joins TRBV28 to TRBJ2-3, with 7 positions matching TRBD2. Specimen: naive CD8+ T cells sorted from blood. The CDR3 DNA reads as TGTGCCAGCCATGGAGACGGGAGGGATACGCAGTATTTT. This encodes CASHGDGRDTQYF.